This T cell receptor (beta chain) derives from a study of T cells in Graves' hyperthyroidism and ophthalmopathy. RNA transcripts yielded amplified TCR beta CDR3 regions. The HTBI primer set drove a first-round RT-PCR of the TCR CDR3. TCRdb called the multiplex PCR reads again in MiXCR, with one record for every CDR3 protein. The sample has under 70,000 distinct CDR3 sequences; 53% are singletons. CDR3 length: 17 residues. CDR1 is SGHVS and CDR2 is FNYEAQ in the germline V gene. This clonotype appeared once. The germline gene is not matched at one end of the junction; a read error may be the cause. The sequence derives from a woman aged 55-69 years with Graves' ophthalmopathy. The V call is TRBV7-6, the J call TRBJ2-1; 13 nucleotides agree with TRBD2. The sequencing input was blood. The CDR3 loop reads CASSLDGTSGNYNEQFF. The CDR3 DNA reads as TGTGCTAGCAGCTTAGACGGGACTAGCGGGAATTACAATGAGCAGTTCTTC.